The entry that follows covers one T cell receptor (beta chain) sequence. Seattle patient enrollment occurred during active infection, with longitudinal follow-up thereafter. These data belong to a study of blood T cell repertoires in COVID-19. Study-level background: The United States, Italy and Spain supplied acute and convalescent COVID-19 samples. PBMCs, B-cell-depleted T cells, or T cells provided the cDNA or gDNA that made up the material.

How the authors handled the data: Amplifying reference gene primers gave estimates of nucleated cell counts. Sequencing used immunoSEQ multiplex PCR; TCRdb keeps in-frame clones, though not all of them. The DNA gave D and trimming, while V, J and clone size come from that table. In the table there are roughly 280,000 clones, 70% to 90% of which are singletons. Sequenced sample: peripheral blood. The source is a woman in her fifties or sixties with COVID-19, enrolled during active disease.

CDR3 bases: TGTGCCATCCTGGTAGCGGGAGGCGACGAGCAGTACTTC. Residues: CAILVAGGDEQYF. This chain joins TRBV10-3 and TRBJ2-7; 10 positions match TRBD2. With V trimmed by 8 bases and J by 5 bases, 6 bases remained unmatched. Per germline, CDR1 ENHRY and CDR2 SYGVKD. CDR3 size: 13 residues.